This TCR beta chain stems from a study of blood T cell repertoires in COVID-19. Study information: Sites in the United States, Italy and Spain provided acute and convalescent COVID-19 samples.

Here immunoSEQ multiplex PCR was the method, and the copy in TCRdb shows in-frame clones only, minus some. The sample has more than 95,000 clones, roughly nine tenths seen once. The sample holds one count of this clone. The specimen was peripheral blood. This TCR derives from a human donor with active COVID-19. The donor label of this sample is uncertain.

The DNA for the CDR3 is TGTGCCACCAGCAGAGATTCCCAGGGCGCTTACGAGCAGTACTTC. Protein sequence: CATSRDSQGAYEQYF. The chain couples TRBV15 to TRBJ2-7; possible D gene TRBD1, 5 bases. CDR1 is LNHNV, CDR2 YYDKDF, per germline (reference sequence). CDR3 size: 15 residues. Trimming took 0 bases from V and 4 from J, leaving 13 bases between them.